The sequence of this TCR beta chain was determined in a study of blood T cells in healthy people across ages. Primers used in a second PCR of roughly 6 to 12 cycles were a sample-barcoded 5' primer and a J-beta primer mix. TCRdb reanalysed the 5' RACE reads using MiXCR and keeps one entry per CDR3 protein. The sample contains 1.5 million to 2 million distinct CDR3 sequences, 34% of which appear only once. The donors, healthy Caucasians from Russia, were aged about 6 to 90. The CDR3 is 15 residues long. Germline CDR1 reads SEHNR; CDR2 reads FQNEAQ (reference sequence). V lost 3 bases to trimming and J lost 4 bases; unmatched junction nucleotides: 5.

The sequencing sample was made of blood. This chain links TRBV7-9 with TRBJ1-4, with 7 bases aligning to TRBD1. This sequence originates from a woman younger than 45 in good health. In DNA form, the CDR3 reads TGTGCCAGCAGCTTGGCGGGACAGAGTAATGAAAAACTGTTTTTT. The encoded protein is CASSLAGQSNEKLFF.